The 26 T cell receptor beta chains given below trace back to one sample, sequenced in a study of human T cells and chemical hapten exposure. As to time point: patch test 2, 6 weeks after DPC sensitization. Treatment reported: therapeutic diphenylcyclopropenone sensitization with weekly scalp DPC. TCRdb re-derived calls from the RACE reads in MiXCR, one entry per CDR3 protein. The sample has 75,000 to 100,000 distinct CDR3 sequences, 9.3% seen once; the top ten hold more than 2%. The sequencing used whole blood, collected in connection with sensitization to the hapten diphenylcyclopropenone (DPC). The origin of the receptors is a woman aged 35 to 49 with alopecia areata. Some clones in this sample may be carry-over from other donors' samples.

This clonotype was counted many times. This rearrangement joins TRBV24-1 to TRBJ2-3; D gene uncertain. The ends were cut back, 0 bases at V and 11 bases at J, with 20 bases in the middle. The CDR3 runs to 16 residues. Germline V CDR1 and CDR2: KGHDR, SFDVKD. Here the CDR3 reads CATSDLVTGRRVKQYF. CDR3 nucleotide sequence: TGTGCCACCAGTGATTTGGTGACCGGGCGCCGGGTGAAGCAGTATTTT.

CDR3 sequence reads: CASSVAPGVGYEQYF. The CDR3 DNA reads as TGTGCCAGCAGCGTAGCCCCGGGAGTGGGGTACGAGCAGTACTTC. The chain is built from TRBV9 and TRBJ2-7, with D maybe TRBD2 (6 bases). The V end lost 0 bases, the J end lost 4 bases, and 14 bases lay between the germline ends. CDR1 is SGDLS, CDR2 YYNGEE, per germline. The CDR3 consists of 15 residues.

This clonotype was detected many times. V and J are TRBV18 and TRBJ2-2; the D is unclear. Germline CDR1 and CDR2: KGHSH and LQKENI. CDR3 length equals 14 residues. Trimming stripped 1 base from V and 3 bases from J, with 6 bases between. The CDR3: CASSPQGHTGELFF. The DNA of the CDR3 is TGTGCCAGCTCACCACAGGGCCACACCGGGGAGCTGTTTTTT.

This clonotype was observed at least ten times. This chain connects TRBV6-5 to TRBJ2-7; 8 bases agree with TRBD2. V lost 0 bases to trimming and J lost 4 bases; unmatched junction nucleotides: 5. Germline loops: CDR1 MNHEY, CDR2 SVGAGI. The CDR3 runs 15 residues. The CDR3 is CASSYSRSGGYEQYF. Written as DNA, the CDR3 is TGTGCCAGCAGTTACTCGCGCAGCGGGGGTTACGAGCAGTACTTC.

This clonotype was found a few times. This sequence joins TRBV29-1 and TRBJ2-5; weak D call: TRBD1 (6 bases). This CDR3 contains 12 residues. Trimming left V 6 bases short and J 2 bases short, with 10 bases between. Germline V gene sequence: CDR1 SQVTM, CDR2 ANQGSEA. The CDR3 DNA sequence: TGCAGCGTGGCGACAGGTCAAGAGACCCAGTACTTC. Encoded protein: CSVATGQETQYF.

V gene TRBV29-1 combines with J gene TRBJ2-1, with D perhaps matching TRBD1 (5 bases). Per the germline V gene, CDR1 is SQVTM and CDR2 is ANQGSEA. V dropped 3 bases and J dropped 0 bases, with 18 bases sitting between them. This CDR3 has 17 amino acids. DNA of the CDR3: TGCAGCGTTGATGGGGCTGGAATCTACAACTCCTACAATGAGCAGTTCTTC. It encodes CSVDGAGIYNSYNEQFF.

The rearrangement joins TRBV20-1 to TRBJ2-1; D may be TRBD1 or TRBD2 (5 bases each). The germline V gene encodes CDR1 DFQATT and CDR2 SNEGSKA (reference sequence). V lost 4 bases and J 0 bases, leaving 16 bases between the germline ends. The CDR3 consists of 16 residues. In DNA, the CDR3 is TGCAGTGCTAATTCCGGGACCTCCGGCTCCTACAATGAGCAGTTCTTC. This translates into CSANSGTSGSYNEQFF.

This clonotype occurred many times. The V call is TRBV20-1, the J call TRBJ2-7; 8 bases agree with TRBD1. V gave up 0 bases and J gave up 2 bases; unmatched junction bases: 6. The CDR3 runs 15 residues. CDR1 is DFQATT and CDR2 is SNEGSKA in the germline V gene (reference sequence). The CDR3 DNA follows: TGCAGTGCTAGAGATCTGCCGGACAGGGCCTACGAGCAGTACTTC. Encoded protein: CSARDLPDRAYEQYF.

In this sample, this clonotype turned up many times. CDR3 nucleotide sequence: TGTGCCAGCAGTTACTCGATTCCTGCCTTCGCGGGGGTCCAAGAGACCCAGTACTTC. As protein: CASSYSIPAFAGVQETQYF. The rearrangement uses TRBV6-6 and TRBJ2-5; 7 nucleotides match TRBD2. The CDR3 is made up of 19 amino acids. The J segment lost 1 base and the V segment lost 0 bases, leaving 14 bases of the junction unmatched. From germline, CDR1 is MNHNY and CDR2 SVGAGI (reference sequence).

This rearrangement joins TRBV27 to TRBJ1-3; D not certain. The germline gives CDR1 MNHEY, CDR2 SMNVEV (reference sequence). The V and J ends lost 3 bases and 3 bases respectively, with 9 bases between them. The CDR3 sequence is 14 residues long. Here the CDR3 DNA reads TGTGCCAGCAGTTTCCGGGCCCATGGAAACACCATATATTTT. This codes for CASSFRAHGNTIYF.

This clonotype was seen at least ten times. V usage is TRBV10-3 and J usage is TRBJ2-7; no clear D. This CDR3 spans 13 amino acids. CDR1 and CDR2 (germline): ENHRY, SYGVKD. V was trimmed by 2 bases and J by 4 bases, leaving 9 bases between them. The CDR3 loop reads CAISEVQAYEQYF. CDR3 sequence (DNA): TGTGCCATCAGTGAGGTTCAGGCATACGAGCAGTACTTC.

The CDR3 DNA follows: TGTGCCAGCAGCCTGGGGACAGAGACTAACATTCAGTACTTC. Protein product: CASSLGTETNIQYF. This chain joins TRBV3-1 and TRBJ2-4, with 7 bases identical to TRBD1. V trimming: 4 bases; J trimming: 7 bases; junction bases outside the gene matches: 7. CDR3 length equals 14 residues. Germline-derived CDR1 and CDR2 are LGHDT and YNNKEL (reference sequence).

The V gene is TRBV29-1, the J gene TRBJ2-2, with 16 bases lining up with TRBD2. The CDR3 consists of 15 residues. Germline CDR1 and CDR2: SQVTM and ANQGSEA. V trimming: 7 bases; J trimming: 6 bases; junction bases outside the gene matches: 5. The CDR3 protein is CSAGTSGRAAGELFF. CDR3 nucleotides: TGCAGCGCAGGGACTAGCGGGAGGGCCGCCGGGGAGCTGTTTTTT.

The J gene is TRBJ2-7, the V gene TRBV28; no firm D call. The CDR3 is made up of 12 amino acids. V lost 10 bases and J 0 bases, leaving 10 bases between the germline ends. CDR1 and CDR2 (germline): MDHEN, SYDVKM. CDR3 amino acids: CATRQYSYEQYF. For the CDR3, the DNA is TGTGCCACCAGACAATACTCCTACGAGCAGTACTTC.

The sample holds a few counts of this clonotype. This rearrangement joins TRBV4-2 to TRBJ1-3, with a weak D call TRBD1 (6 bases). Germline-derived CDR1 and CDR2 are LGHNA and YNFKEQ. The CDR3 runs to 15 residues. V was cut by 1 base and J by 8 bases, with 15 bases left in between. CDR3 DNA sequence: TGTGCCAGCAGCCAAGGCAGGGGCGGCGGGGACACCATATATTTT. Translating it yields CASSQGRGGGDTIYF.

This clonotype was seen repeatedly, ten times or more. The chain recombines TRBV7-9 with TRBJ2-5; a weak D match, TRBD2 (6 bases). Trimming shortened V by 6 bases and J by 0 bases, and 11 bases separated the two germline ends. The CDR3 is 14 residues long. Germline V lookup: CDR1 SEHNR, CDR2 FQNEAQ (reference sequence). The CDR3 DNA sequence: TGTGCCAGCAGGGCGCGGGGAAACCAAGAGACCCAGTACTTC. Translating it yields CASRARGNQETQYF.

In its sample, this clonotype was seen a few times. This sequence joins TRBV7-9 and TRBJ2-3; tentative D call: TRBD2 (5 bases). Looked up from germline, CDR1 is SEHNR and CDR2 is FQNEAQ (reference sequence). There are 14 residues in the CDR3. Trimming shortened V by 11 bases and J by 1 base, and 16 bases separated the two germline ends. CDR3 nucleotides: TGTGCCGGCGGTAGTGGGAGTGGCACAGATACGCAGTATTTT. Protein sequence: CAGGSGSGTDTQYF.

This clonotype was recorded a few times. The V call is TRBV7-9, the J call TRBJ2-1; no reliable D call. Per the germline V gene, CDR1 is SEHNR and CDR2 is FQNEAQ (reference sequence). The CDR3 has 11 amino acids. Trimming stripped 4 bases from V and 8 bases from J, with 6 bases between. CDR3 region: CASSSTDEQFF. The CDR3 coding sequence is TGTGCCAGCAGCTCGACGGATGAGCAGTTCTTC.

This clonotype was seen more than once but under ten times. The chain combines TRBV6-2 or TRBV6-3 with TRBJ2-7; 8 nucleotides agree with TRBD2. This CDR3 has 15 residues. Germline-derived CDR1 and CDR2 are MNHEY and SVGEGT. V lost 6 bases and J lost 7; bases outside the gene matches: 14. The CDR3, as DNA: TGTGCCAGCAGCACTGAGGGCGGGAGGCCGGGGGAGCAGTACTTC. It yields the protein CASSTEGGRPGEQYF.

This sequence joins TRBV10-3 and TRBJ2-5; no clear D. The CDR3 consists of 13 residues. CDR1 and CDR2 (germline): ENHRY, SYGVKD. Trimming took 6 bases from V and 5 from J, leaving 13 bases between them. The CDR3 protein is CAISGRLMETQYF. As DNA, the CDR3 is TGTGCCATCAGCGGACGACTTATGGAGACCCAGTACTTC.

This clonotype occurred many times. V usage is TRBV6-5 and J usage is TRBJ2-3; 7 nucleotides match TRBD1. Germline CDR1 MNHEY, CDR2 SVGAGI. The CDR3 sequence is 15 residues long. With V trimmed by 5 bases and J by 2 bases, 7 bases remained unmatched. CDR3: CASSHQGQTTDTQYF. The CDR3 coding sequence is TGTGCCAGCAGTCACCAGGGACAGACCACAGATACGCAGTATTTT.

This clonotype came up many times. J is TRBJ1-4 and V is TRBV18; TRBD1 matches at 8 bases. The V and J ends lost 3 bases and 8 bases, in that order; junction bases with no gene match: 8. CDR1 KGHSH and CDR2 LQKENI come from the germline V gene. The CDR3 extends over 15 amino acids. CDR3 in amino acids: CASSPERQGHEKLFF. The CDR3 DNA follows: TGTGCCAGCTCACCGGAGAGACAGGGGCACGAAAAACTGTTTTTT.

This clonotype has ten or more counts. The rearrangement uses TRBV29-1 and TRBJ1-1; D is undetermined. V was clipped by 4 bases and J by 1 base, with 7 bases between them. CDR3 length: 12 amino acids. CDR1 is SQVTM and CDR2 is ANQGSEA in the germline V gene. CDR3 in amino acids: CSVGSENTEAFF. The CDR3 bases are TGCAGCGTTGGGAGCGAGAACACTGAAGCTTTCTTT.

This clonotype was counted at least ten times. This chain uses TRBV3-1 with TRBJ2-2; TRBD2 agrees at 12 bases. The length of the CDR3 is 16 residues. CDR1 and CDR2 (germline): LGHDT, YNNKEL (reference sequence). J lost 4 bases, V lost 4 bases, and 4 bases had no gene match. The CDR3 spells CASSLGTSGRTGELFF. CDR3 sequence (DNA): TGTGCCAGCAGCCTCGGGACTAGCGGGCGCACCGGGGAGCTGTTTTTT.

V is TRBV30 and J is TRBJ2-2, with D perhaps TRBD1 or TRBD2 (5 bases each). The CDR3 runs to 15 residues. With 2 bases removed from V and 6 bases from J, the gap between germline ends came to 16 bases. Germline CDR1 is GTSNPN and CDR2 is SVGIG (reference sequence). CDR3 residues: CAWSISGSRAGELFF. DNA for the CDR3: TGTGCCTGGAGTATCAGTGGGAGCAGGGCCGGGGAGCTGTTTTTT.

Turning to this clonotype: Being one base from a much bigger clone, this may be a read error. The J gene is TRBJ2-1, the V gene TRBV7-6, with 9 bases that match TRBD1. Germline V gene sequence: CDR1 SGHVS, CDR2 FNYEAQ. The CDR3 loop spans 17 amino acids. The CDR3 region is CAGSSRRGDRVDNEQFF. CDR3 nucleotides: TGTGCCGGCAGCTCCCGGCGCGGGGACAGGGTAGACAATGAGCAGTTCTTC.